Listed below are T cell receptor beta chains from one sample, sequenced in a study of shared clonotypes between healthy human individuals. Repertoires were generated with immunoSEQ multiplex PCR, while TCRdb's copy carries only in-frame clones and drops some. Seen here are around 2,000,000 clones, roughly 94% observed once, and the top ten hold 0.13%. The material sequenced was naive CD4+ T cells sorted from blood. The receptors were sampled from a man younger than 35 in good health. CDR3s include the opening cysteine and the closing phenylalanine or tryptophan. D genes are given only for firm matches. Not all rows give a size; the values are once, few, many and, for expanded clones, a class.

size | D | J | V | DNA | CDR3
. | . | TRBJ1-2 | TRBV6-1 | TGTGCCAGCAGCGCGGACTGGGGGAACTATGGCTACACCTTC | CASSADWGNYGYTF
. | TRBD1 | TRBJ1-5 | TRBV29-1 | TGCAGCGTGGGACAGGGTCTCAATCAGCCCCAGCATTTT | CSVGQGLNQPQHF
. | . | TRBJ1-6 | TRBV5-6 | TGTGCCAGCAGCTTGGTGGATTATAATTCACCCCTCCACTTT | CASSLVDYNSPLHF
once | . | TRBJ1-6 | TRBV5-4 | TGTGCCAGCAAACTTGGTACAAGCGATAATTCACCCCTCCACTTT | CASKLGTSDNSPLHF
. | TRBD1 | TRBJ1-4 | TRBV5-1 | TGCGCCAGCAGCCGCGGGACAGGGGGTGAAAAACTGTTTTTT | CASSRGTGGEKLFF
once | TRBD1 | TRBJ1-2 | TRBV5-1 | TGCGCCAGCAGCTTGCCGGGACAGGAGATTAACTATGGCTACACCTTC | CASSLPGQEINYGYTF
. | . | TRBJ2-2 | TRBV30 | TGTGCCTGGAGTCCCTTCGGGGGGCCCGGGGAGCTGTTTTTT | CAWSPFGGPGELFF
. | . | TRBJ1-3 | TRBV2 | TGTGCCAGCAGTGAACAAGTCTCTGGAAACACCATATATTTT | CASSEQVSGNTIYF
. | TRBD1 | TRBJ1-1 | TRBV28 | TGTGCCAGCAGGCGACAGGGCCTCACTGAAGCTTTCTTT | CASRRQGLTEAFF
. | . | TRBJ2-7 | TRBV11-2 | TGTGCCAGCAGCTTTTCGGCAGTCTCCTACGAGCAGTACTTC | CASSFSAVSYEQYF
. | TRBD1 | TRBJ1-2 | TRBV6-1 | TGTGCCAGCAGTGAAGCCGGGACAGGGAATGGCTACACCTTC | CASSEAGTGNGYTF
. | . | TRBJ1-1 | TRBV7-2 | TGTGCCAGCAGCTTAGAGTTTGCGGCAGCCCTAGGGAACACTGAAGCTTTCTTT | CASSLEFAAALGNTEAFF
once | . | TRBJ1-5 | TRBV6-1 | TGTGCCAGCAGTGTCCGGGGGAACAATCAGCCCCAGCATTTT | CASSVRGNNQPQHF
. | TRBD1 | TRBJ1-2 | TRBV6-1 | TGTGCCAGCAGGCCTGGACAGGTATATGGCTACACCTTC | CASRPGQVYGYTF
once | TRBD2 | TRBJ2-1 | TRBV6-1 | TGTGCCAGCAGTGCGGGGGGGACGGCCACTGGGGGCAATGAGCAGTTCTTC | CASSAGGTATGGNEQFF
. | . | TRBJ1-6 | TRBV18 | TGTGCCAGCTCACCTACAGGGTTGGGCAGCTCCTATAATTCACCCCTCCACTTT | CASSPTGLGSSYNSPLHF
. | TRBD1 | TRBJ2-7 | TRBV19 | TGTGCCAGTAGTATTGCGACAGGGGTCTACGAGCAGTACTTC | CASSIATGVYEQYF
. | TRBD2 | TRBJ2-2 | TRBV10-3 | TGTGCCTCGCGGGGGGAGGGCGACACCGGGGAGCTGTTTTTT | CASRGEGDTGELFF
. | . | TRBJ2-2 | TRBV10-3 | TGTGCCATCAGTGGACGACGCACCGGGGAGCTGTTTTTT | CAISGRRTGELFF
. | TRBD2 | TRBJ2-7 | TRBV7-9 | TGTGCCAGCAGCCTGACTAGCGTCCCCTACGAGCAGTACTTC | CASSLTSVPYEQYF
. | . | TRBJ1-1 | TRBV2 | TGTGCCAGCCGGGGTGAGGTGAACACTGAAGCTTTCTTT | CASRGEVNTEAFF
. | . | TRBJ2-7 | TRBV23-1 | TGCGCCAGCAGTCATCCCCCAGGGGAGGGCGGGCAGTACTTC | CASSHPPGEGGQYF
. | TRBD2 | TRBJ2-7 | TRBV11-2 | TGTGCCAGCAGCCCGGGGGCTAGCGGGAGTTACGAGCAGTACTTC | CASSPGASGSYEQYF
. | TRBD1 | TRBJ2-3 | TRBV4-1 | TGCGCCAGCAGCCAGACAGGGCCCAGCACAGATACGCAGTATTTT | CASSQTGPSTDTQYF
. | TRBD1 | TRBJ1-3 | TRBV6-6 | TGTGCCAGCATCCGGGACAGCGCCTCTGGAAACACCATATATTTT | CASIRDSASGNTIYF
. | . | TRBJ2-7 | TRBV11-2 | TGTGCCAGCAGCCCCGCCGGGGCCCACTACGAGCAGTACTTC | CASSPAGAHYEQYF
. | TRBD2 | TRBJ2-5 | TRBV5-4 | TGTGCCAGCAGAGGGAGGGGCGCGAGCGAGACCCAGTACTTC | CASRGRGASETQYF
. | TRBD1 | TRBJ2-7 | TRBV27 | TGTGCCAGCAGTTTATATTCCGGGACAGCCTCCTACGAGCAGTACTTC | CASSLYSGTASYEQYF
. | . | TRBJ2-7 | TRBV2 | TGTGCCAGCACCCTCACCTACGAGCAGTACTTC | CASTLTYEQYF
. | . | TRBJ1-2 | TRBV7-9 | TGTGCCAGCAGCTCTAGCGGGCAGGGAGTCTATGGCTACACCTTC | CASSSSGQGVYGYTF
. | . | TRBJ2-7 | TRBV11-3 | TGTGCCAGCAGCTTAGAACAGGTCCTCTACGAGCAGTACTTC | CASSLEQVLYEQYF
. | . | TRBJ2-3 | TRBV28 | TGTGCCAGCATCCTAGTGAGGGGGGGAAGCACAGATACGCAGTATTTT | CASILVRGGSTDTQYF
. | . | TRBJ2-5 | TRBV4-1 | TGCGCCAGCAGCCAGGGGGGTTGGGGAACGGAGACCCAGTACTTC | CASSQGGWGTETQYF
once | . | TRBJ2-3 | TRBV6-6 | TGTGCCAGCCTCACAGGAGCGGGCACAGATACGCAGTATTTT | CASLTGAGTDTQYF
. | . | TRBJ2-7 | TRBV10-3 | TGTGCCATCAGTGCGTGGCAGGTAGGTTACGAGCAGTACTTC | CAISAWQVGYEQYF
once | . | TRBJ2-5 | TRBV5-1 | TGCGCCAGCAGCTTGGCTCTAGGGGGACAAGAGACCCAGTACTTC | CASSLALGGQETQYF